This TCR beta chain was identified during a study of response to subunit inactivated influenza vaccine. Study outcomes and limitations: Each seasonal flu vaccination may recruit only limited new T cells, authors suggested.

V shed 6 bases and J 8 bases; nucleotides not matched to a gene: 6. Germline values: CDR1 SGHAT, CDR2 FQNNGV. The CDR3 length is 13 residues. Comments on this clonotype: The antigen is unknown.

One entry per CDR3 protein results from TCRdb running MiXCR on the RT-PCR reads. The sample lists 540,000 or so distinct CDR3 sequences; approximately 12% were seen once. The origin of this receptor is a man aged 50-60 years who received an inactivated influenza vaccine. This sample comprised PBMCs from blood, obtained about 40 days after vaccination. The V and J genes are TRBV11-2 and TRBJ2-3, with 9 bases fitting TRBD2. CDR3 sequence: CASRSGGGATQYF. CDR3 bases: TGTGCCAGCAGATCGGGCGGGGGGGCTACGCAGTATTTT. The full variable domain, rest sourced from reference TRBV11-2 and TRBJ2-3, is EAGVAQSPRYKIIEKRQSVAFWCNPISGHATLYWYQQILGQGPKLLIQFQNNGVVDDSQLPKDRFSAERLKGVDSTLKIQPAKLEDSAVYLCASRSGGGATQYFGPGTRLTVL.